The 6 T cell receptor beta chains below all came from one sample that was sequenced in a study of T cell repertoires in cytomegalovirus infection. TCRdb fed the reads into MiXCR, producing one record per CDR3 protein. Of around 430,000 distinct CDR3 sequences in the sample, roughly 43% are singletons; the top ten hold roughly two fifths. Antigens for these TCRs are unknown. The sequencing used cultured PBMCs, collected from culture after CMV antigen stimulation. Every receptor here comes from a human donor in good health (CMV status not recorded). Some clones in this sample may be carry-over from other donors' samples.

The chain couples TRBV28 to TRBJ2-1; 7 bases line up with TRBD1. J gave up 9 bases and V 6 bases, and 11 bases lay outside the gene matches. The CDR3 length is 14 residues. Germline CDR1 is MDHEN and CDR2 is SYDVKM. CDR3 sequence (DNA): TGTGCCAGCAGCGGCCCATTACAGGGGAGTGAGCAGTTCTTC. Translation: CASSGPLQGSEQFF.

This clonotype was recorded a few times. The chain recombines TRBV7-2 with TRBJ2-7; 10 nucleotides match TRBD1. Germline loops: CDR1 SGHTA, CDR2 FQGNSA. The V segment lost 5 bases and the J segment 2 bases; nucleotides outside the gene matches: 6. The CDR3 runs 15 residues. As DNA, the CDR3 is TGTGCCAGCAGCACCGACAGGGGGCAAACCTACGAGCAGTACTTC. It codes for CASSTDRGQTYEQYF.

The gene calls are TRBV29-1 and TRBJ2-5, with D unclear. V lost 4 bases to trimming and J lost 0 bases, with 9 bases between them. The CDR3 runs to 13 residues. Germline CDR1 and CDR2: SQVTM and ANQGSEA. CDR3 protein: CSVAAVDQETQYF. CDR3 DNA sequence: TGCAGCGTTGCCGCGGTAGACCAAGAGACCCAGTACTTC.

This clonotype was seen once. The chain joins TRBV12-3 or TRBV12-4 to TRBJ2-3, with 9 bases that match TRBD2. Unmatched junction bases numbered 7, after V lost 6 bases and J lost 0 bases. The CDR3 is made up of 16 amino acids. As DNA, the CDR3 is TGTGCCAGCAGGCGGGGGGGCCCCCGCAGCACAGATACGCAGTATTTT. As protein: CASRRGGPRSTDTQYF.

The rearrangement uses TRBV6-2 or TRBV6-3 and TRBJ2-4, with D unclear. This CDR3 has 14 residues. Looked up from germline, CDR1 is MNHEY and CDR2 is SVGEGT. V was shortened by 6 bases and J by 7 bases, with 16 bases between the two germline ends. CDR3 loop: CASRDRSPYNIQYF. The CDR3 bases are TGTGCCAGCAGGGACCGGAGCCCATATAACATTCAGTACTTC.

V and J are TRBV6-6 and TRBJ2-7; 15 bases agree with TRBD2. Trimming at V came to 6 bases and at J to 4 bases, leaving 4 bases not matched to a gene. The germline gives CDR1 MNHNY, CDR2 SVGAGI (reference sequence). The CDR3 consists of 15 residues. Here the CDR3 DNA reads TGTGCCAGCAGACTTGGACTAGCGGGAGGGTACGAGCAGTACTTC. It specifies CASRLGLAGGYEQYF.